The clone carrying this T cell receptor (beta chain) was seen a single time. The data derive from a study of CD8+CD57+ T cells in acquired aplastic anemia. This CDR3 is built from 13 residues. Unmatched junction bases numbered 8, after V lost 6 bases and J lost 9 bases. CDR1 is SNHLY and CDR2 is FYNNEI in the germline V gene. CD8+CD57+ cell expansion, shown by flow cytometry, had occurred in the patients selected for sequencing. Profiles of TCR beta VDJ and CDR3 were generated from a genomic DNA template. TCRdb analysed the reads with MiXCR anew, one entry per CDR3 protein. The profile shows 150,000 or so distinct CDR3 sequences, approximately 52% of them singletons.

The source is a human donor with aplastic anemia. This chain connects TRBV2 to TRBJ2-1, with TRBD2 identical over 7 bases. Material for sequencing was sorted CD4+, CD8+, or CD8+CD57+ T cells (not recorded which) from PBMCs. The CDR3 DNA sequence: TGTGCCAGCAGACAACTAGCGTGGGGTGAGCAGTTCTTC. Translated: CASRQLAWGEQFF.